The sequence of this T cell receptor (gamma chain) was determined in a study of gamma-delta chains in newborns, infants, children (dated 2019 in TCRdb). Turning to the overall study: According to the study title, microbial exposure causes polyclonal expansion of innate gammadelta T cells right after birth. The study examined the way microbial exposure affected innate gammadelta T cell populations in human newborns right after birth.

This clone is judged medium-sized (0.01 to 0.1%). It has no known antigen specificity. Nothing much larger sits one base from this clone, and base qualities are not available. V ends up 5 bases short and J 3 bases short, with an unmatched junction base count of 1. The germline V gene (reference sequence) supplies CDR1 GITISATS and CDR2 ISYDGTV. Measured from the cysteine to the phenylalanine, the CDR3 is 11 residues long. The kept DNA is CDR3 alone, 33 bases in frame from the first base. The instrument was an Illumina MiSeq. TCRdb called clones afresh from the public reads with CATT; identical DNA rows were later merged. The sample table contains around 2,700 gamma-chain clones; only one count was recorded for roughly 28% of them. The ten largest clonotypes hold over 15% of the sample.

This receptor was taken from a child who was a newborn, infant or young child, either healthy, febrile or measles-vaccinated (not recorded which). Sequenced material: blood. The V gene is TRGV9 and the J gene is TRGJ1 or TRGJ2. CDR3 region: CALWVYYKKLF. The DNA sequence reads TGTGCCTTGTGGGTTTATTATAAGAAACTCTTT.